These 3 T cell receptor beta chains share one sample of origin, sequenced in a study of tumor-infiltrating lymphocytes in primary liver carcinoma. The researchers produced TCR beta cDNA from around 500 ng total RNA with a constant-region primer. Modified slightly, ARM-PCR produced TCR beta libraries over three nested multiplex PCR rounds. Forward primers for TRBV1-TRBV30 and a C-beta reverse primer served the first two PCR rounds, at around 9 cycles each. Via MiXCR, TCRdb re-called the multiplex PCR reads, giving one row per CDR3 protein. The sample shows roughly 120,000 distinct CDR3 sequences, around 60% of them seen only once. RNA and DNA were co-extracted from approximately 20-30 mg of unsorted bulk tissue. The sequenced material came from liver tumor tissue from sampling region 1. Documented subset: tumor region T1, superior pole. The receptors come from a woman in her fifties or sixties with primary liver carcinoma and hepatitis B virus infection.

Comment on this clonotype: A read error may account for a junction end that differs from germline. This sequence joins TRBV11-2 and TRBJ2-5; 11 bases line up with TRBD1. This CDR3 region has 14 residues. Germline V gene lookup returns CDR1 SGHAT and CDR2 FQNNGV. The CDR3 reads CASSLDRGLETHCF. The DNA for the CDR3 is TGTGCCAGCAGCTTGGACAGGGGGCTAGAGACCCATTGCTTC.

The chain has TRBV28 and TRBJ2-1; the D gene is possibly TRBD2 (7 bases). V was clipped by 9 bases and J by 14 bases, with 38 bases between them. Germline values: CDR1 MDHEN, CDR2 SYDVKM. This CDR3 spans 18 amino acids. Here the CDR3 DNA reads TGTGCCAGTTCGGGGGCACAACTAGCGTCGCCAGGACCTCAATCGGAGTTCTTC. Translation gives CASSGAQLASPGPQSEFF.

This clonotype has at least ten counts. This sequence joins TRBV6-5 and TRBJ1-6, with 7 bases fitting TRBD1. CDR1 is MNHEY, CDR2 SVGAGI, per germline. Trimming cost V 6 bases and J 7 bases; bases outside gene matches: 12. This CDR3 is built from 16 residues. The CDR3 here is CASSPSDRVSNSPLHF. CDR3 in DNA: TGTGCCAGCAGCCCATCCGACAGGGTGTCGAATTCACCCCTCCACTTT.